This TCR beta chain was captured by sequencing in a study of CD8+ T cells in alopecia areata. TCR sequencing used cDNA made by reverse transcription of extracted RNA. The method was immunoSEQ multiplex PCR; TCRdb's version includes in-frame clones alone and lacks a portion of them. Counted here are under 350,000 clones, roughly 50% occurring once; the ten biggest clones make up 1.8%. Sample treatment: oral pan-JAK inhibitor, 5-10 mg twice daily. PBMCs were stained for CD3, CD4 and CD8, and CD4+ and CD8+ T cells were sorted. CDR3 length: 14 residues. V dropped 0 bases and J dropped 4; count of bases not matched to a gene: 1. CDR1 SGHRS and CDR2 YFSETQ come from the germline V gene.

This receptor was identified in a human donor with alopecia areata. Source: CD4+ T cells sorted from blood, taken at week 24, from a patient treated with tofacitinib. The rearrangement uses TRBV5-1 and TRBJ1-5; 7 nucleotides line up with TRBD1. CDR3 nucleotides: TGCGCCAGCAGCTTGGAGGGGGCAAATCAGCCCCAGCATTTT. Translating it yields CASSLEGANQPQHF.